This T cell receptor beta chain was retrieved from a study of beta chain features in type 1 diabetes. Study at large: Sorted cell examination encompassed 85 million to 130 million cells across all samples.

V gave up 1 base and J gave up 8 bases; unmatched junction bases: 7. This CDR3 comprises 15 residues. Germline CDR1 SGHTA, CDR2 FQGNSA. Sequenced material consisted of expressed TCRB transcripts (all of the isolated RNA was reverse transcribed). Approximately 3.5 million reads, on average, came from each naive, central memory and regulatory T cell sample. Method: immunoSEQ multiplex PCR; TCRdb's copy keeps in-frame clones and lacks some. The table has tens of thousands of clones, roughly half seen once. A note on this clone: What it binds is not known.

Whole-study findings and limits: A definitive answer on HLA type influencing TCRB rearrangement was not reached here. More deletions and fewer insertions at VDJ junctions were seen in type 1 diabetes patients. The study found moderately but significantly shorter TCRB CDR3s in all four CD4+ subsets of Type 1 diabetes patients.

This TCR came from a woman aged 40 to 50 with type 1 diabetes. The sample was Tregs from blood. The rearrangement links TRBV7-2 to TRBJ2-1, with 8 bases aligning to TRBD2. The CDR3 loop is CASSLERGNSHEQFF. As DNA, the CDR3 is TGTGCCAGCAGCTTAGAGCGGGGGAATTCCCATGAGCAGTTCTTC.